The 3 T cell receptor beta chains below all came from one sample that was sequenced in a study of blood T cell repertoires in COVID-19. The assay was immunoSEQ multiplex PCR, and TCRdb's table has in-frame clones only and misses some. This table holds more than 200,000 clones, 70% to 90% found once. Sequenced sample: PBMCs or T cells enriched from blood (not recorded which). The receptors here all came from a man aged 25-45 years who had recovered from COVID-19.

The rearrangement joins TRBV28 to TRBJ1-6; D remains unclear. The ends were cut back, 5 bases at V and 7 bases at J, with 6 bases in the middle. The CDR3 consists of 12 residues. The germline V gene has CDR1 MDHEN and CDR2 SYDVKM. DNA for the CDR3: TGTGCCAGCAGTCTAAAAAATTCACCCCTCCACTTT. Translating it yields CASSLKNSPLHF.

In this sample, this clone turned up a few times. The J gene is TRBJ1-6, the V gene TRBV28; no clear D gene. Germline lookup yields CDR1 MDHEN and CDR2 SYDVKM. The V end lost 8 bases, the J end lost 12 bases, and 20 bases lay between the germline ends. The CDR3 consists of 14 residues. CDR3 loop: CASARAGDSGPLHF. The CDR3 nucleotides read TGTGCCAGCGCGCGGGCAGGCGATTCGGGACCCCTCCACTTT.

This clone was observed a few times. The V call is TRBV6-4, the J call TRBJ2-7; 7 bases fit TRBD2. The germline V gene encodes CDR1 MRHNA and CDR2 SNTAGT. V was clipped by 6 bases and J by 2 bases; unmatched bases: 7. The length of the CDR3 is 14 residues. CDR3 residues: CASRGGFGTYEQYF. CDR3 in DNA: TGTGCCAGCAGGGGGGGGTTTGGGACCTACGAGCAGTACTTC.